These T cell receptor beta chains were read from a single sample in a study of technical replicates of blood from a handful of donors. Measured with immunoSEQ multiplex PCR; TCRdb has only the in-frame clones, and not every one. The profile shows around 80,000 clones, around 90% of them singletons. Input material: T cells isolated from PBMCs. These receptors all come from a human donor in good health. The conserved cysteine and the conserved F or W are not part of the CDR3 here. The order of the fields is J gene, V gene, CDR3 protein.

J: TRBJ1-2
V: TRBV27
CDR3: ASSPNRGLNTGYT

J: TRBJ2-1
V: TRBV19
CDR3: ASSIPYNEQF

J: TRBJ1-2
V: TRBV2
CDR3: ASGTGRANYGYT

J: TRBJ2-1
V: TRBV5-6
CDR3: ASRPRGGGAPYNEQF

J: TRBJ1-5
V: TRBV18
CDR3: ASSPQGQGVGPQH

J: TRBJ2-6
V: TRBV29-1
CDR3: SVLGLPSGANVLT

J: TRBJ2-1
V: TRBV5-4
CDR3: ASSLYNEQF

J: TRBJ1-1
V: TRBV30
CDR3: AWRVVGAFTEAF

J: TRBJ2-7
V: TRBV25-1
CDR3: ASSYTGTGGSEQY

J: TRBJ2-5
V: TRBV5-1
CDR3: ASSIALLADTETQY

J: TRBJ1-1
V: TRBV27
CDR3: ASSLSGQGVTEAF

J: TRBJ2-7
V: TRBV10-1
CDR3: ASSESSYEQY

J: TRBJ1-2
V: TRBV14
CDR3: ASSQGWPRLRDYGYT

J: TRBJ2-1
V: TRBV7-2
CDR3: ASSFSSNEQF

J: TRBJ2-7
V: TRBV4-1
CDR3: ASSQEKLAGVEQY

J: TRBJ2-3
V: TRBV10-3
CDR3: AISGETDTQY

J: TRBJ2-7
V: TRBV29-1
CDR3: SGGNTGSSYEQY

J: TRBJ2-7
V: TRBV6-4
CDR3: ASSQTGSSYEQY

J: TRBJ2-2
V: TRBV6-6
CDR3: ASSTLGDMNTGELF

J: TRBJ1-5
V: TRBV7-8
CDR3: ASSSGTGNSNQPQH

J: TRBJ2-3
V: TRBV19
CDR3: ARRVGLAGRRPY

J: TRBJ2-2
V: TRBV5-4
CDR3: ASSLGPGLADTGELF

J: TRBJ1-6
V: TRBV7-2
CDR3: ASSSTRGGNNSPLH

J: TRBJ2-1
V: TRBV6-1
CDR3: ASSQQASYNEQF

J: TRBJ2-7
V: TRBV5-6
CDR3: ASSLRGGVIREQY

J: TRBJ1-5
V: TRBV4-1
CDR3: ASSQGPGGKVGNQPQH

J: TRBJ2-1
V: TRBV5-4
CDR3: ASSLDRGTGNEQF

J: TRBJ2-1
V: TRBV6-1
CDR3: ASSESPGRGGFYNEQF

J: TRBJ1-2
V: TRBV5-1
CDR3: ASSPGGQDHGYT

J: TRBJ1-5
V: TRBV18
CDR3: ASSQSGVSNQPQH

J: TRBJ2-3
V: TRBV9
CDR3: ASSATSGGYTDTQY

J: TRBJ1-2
V: TRBV7-3
CDR3: ASSLGQNGYT

J: TRBJ1-1
V: TRBV2
CDR3: ASSEARVWTGDAF

J: TRBJ1-1
V: TRBV4-2
CDR3: ASSQDRGQGTNTEAF

J: TRBJ1-2
V: TRBV5-5
CDR3: ASRLTGADGYT

J: TRBJ1-1
V: TRBV5-1
CDR3: ASSSAFAGGTLSNTEAF

J: TRBJ2-7
V: TRBV4-1
CDR3: ASSPLWTASYEQY

J: TRBJ2-2
V: TRBV9
CDR3: ASSVDKSVGRVTGELF

J: TRBJ2-1
V: TRBV5-1
CDR3: ASSLGSTSYNEQF

J: TRBJ1-1
V: TRBV11-2
CDR3: ASSLVTGASTKGDTEAF

J: TRBJ1-5
V: TRBV2
CDR3: ASSSPVAGSNQPQH

J: TRBJ2-5
V: TRBV4-1
CDR3: ASSQESETQY

J: TRBJ2-3
V: TRBV18
CDR3: ASSPPSRILDTQY

J: TRBJ2-5
V: TRBV27
CDR3: ASSFRARETQY

J: TRBJ2-3
V: TRBV2
CDR3: ASLQAIFTDTQY

J: TRBJ2-6
V: TRBV18
CDR3: ASSPGTGESISGANVLT

J: TRBJ1-4
V: TRBV28
CDR3: ASSLFGQGAYEKLF

J: TRBJ1-6
V: TRBV11-1
CDR3: ASSLDSLNSPLH

J: TRBJ1-2
V: TRBV7-9
CDR3: ASSSRGDFNYGYT

J: TRBJ2-7
V: TRBV4-1
CDR3: ASSHRLVPGQGAEQY

J: TRBJ1-5
V: TRBV28
CDR3: ASSRTGFPRGNQPQH

J: TRBJ1-4
V: TRBV25-1
CDR3: ASSEPDSRNEKLF

J: TRBJ2-3
V: TRBV28
CDR3: ASSHASGRGDTQY